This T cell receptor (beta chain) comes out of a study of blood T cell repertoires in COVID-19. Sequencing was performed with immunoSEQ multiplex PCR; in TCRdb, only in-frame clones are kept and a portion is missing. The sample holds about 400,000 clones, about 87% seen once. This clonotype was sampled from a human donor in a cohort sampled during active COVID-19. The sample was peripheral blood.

The CDR3 DNA sequence: TGTGCCAGCAGTTCGACGGCGGATGAAAAACTGTTTTTT. It is translated as CASSSTADEKLFF. The rearrangement joins TRBV28 to TRBJ1-4; D uncertain. Between the trimmed V and J ends, which lost 4 bases and 6 bases, there was a span of 9 bases. CDR1 and CDR2 from the germline V gene are MDHEN and SYDVKM. The CDR3 consists of 13 residues.